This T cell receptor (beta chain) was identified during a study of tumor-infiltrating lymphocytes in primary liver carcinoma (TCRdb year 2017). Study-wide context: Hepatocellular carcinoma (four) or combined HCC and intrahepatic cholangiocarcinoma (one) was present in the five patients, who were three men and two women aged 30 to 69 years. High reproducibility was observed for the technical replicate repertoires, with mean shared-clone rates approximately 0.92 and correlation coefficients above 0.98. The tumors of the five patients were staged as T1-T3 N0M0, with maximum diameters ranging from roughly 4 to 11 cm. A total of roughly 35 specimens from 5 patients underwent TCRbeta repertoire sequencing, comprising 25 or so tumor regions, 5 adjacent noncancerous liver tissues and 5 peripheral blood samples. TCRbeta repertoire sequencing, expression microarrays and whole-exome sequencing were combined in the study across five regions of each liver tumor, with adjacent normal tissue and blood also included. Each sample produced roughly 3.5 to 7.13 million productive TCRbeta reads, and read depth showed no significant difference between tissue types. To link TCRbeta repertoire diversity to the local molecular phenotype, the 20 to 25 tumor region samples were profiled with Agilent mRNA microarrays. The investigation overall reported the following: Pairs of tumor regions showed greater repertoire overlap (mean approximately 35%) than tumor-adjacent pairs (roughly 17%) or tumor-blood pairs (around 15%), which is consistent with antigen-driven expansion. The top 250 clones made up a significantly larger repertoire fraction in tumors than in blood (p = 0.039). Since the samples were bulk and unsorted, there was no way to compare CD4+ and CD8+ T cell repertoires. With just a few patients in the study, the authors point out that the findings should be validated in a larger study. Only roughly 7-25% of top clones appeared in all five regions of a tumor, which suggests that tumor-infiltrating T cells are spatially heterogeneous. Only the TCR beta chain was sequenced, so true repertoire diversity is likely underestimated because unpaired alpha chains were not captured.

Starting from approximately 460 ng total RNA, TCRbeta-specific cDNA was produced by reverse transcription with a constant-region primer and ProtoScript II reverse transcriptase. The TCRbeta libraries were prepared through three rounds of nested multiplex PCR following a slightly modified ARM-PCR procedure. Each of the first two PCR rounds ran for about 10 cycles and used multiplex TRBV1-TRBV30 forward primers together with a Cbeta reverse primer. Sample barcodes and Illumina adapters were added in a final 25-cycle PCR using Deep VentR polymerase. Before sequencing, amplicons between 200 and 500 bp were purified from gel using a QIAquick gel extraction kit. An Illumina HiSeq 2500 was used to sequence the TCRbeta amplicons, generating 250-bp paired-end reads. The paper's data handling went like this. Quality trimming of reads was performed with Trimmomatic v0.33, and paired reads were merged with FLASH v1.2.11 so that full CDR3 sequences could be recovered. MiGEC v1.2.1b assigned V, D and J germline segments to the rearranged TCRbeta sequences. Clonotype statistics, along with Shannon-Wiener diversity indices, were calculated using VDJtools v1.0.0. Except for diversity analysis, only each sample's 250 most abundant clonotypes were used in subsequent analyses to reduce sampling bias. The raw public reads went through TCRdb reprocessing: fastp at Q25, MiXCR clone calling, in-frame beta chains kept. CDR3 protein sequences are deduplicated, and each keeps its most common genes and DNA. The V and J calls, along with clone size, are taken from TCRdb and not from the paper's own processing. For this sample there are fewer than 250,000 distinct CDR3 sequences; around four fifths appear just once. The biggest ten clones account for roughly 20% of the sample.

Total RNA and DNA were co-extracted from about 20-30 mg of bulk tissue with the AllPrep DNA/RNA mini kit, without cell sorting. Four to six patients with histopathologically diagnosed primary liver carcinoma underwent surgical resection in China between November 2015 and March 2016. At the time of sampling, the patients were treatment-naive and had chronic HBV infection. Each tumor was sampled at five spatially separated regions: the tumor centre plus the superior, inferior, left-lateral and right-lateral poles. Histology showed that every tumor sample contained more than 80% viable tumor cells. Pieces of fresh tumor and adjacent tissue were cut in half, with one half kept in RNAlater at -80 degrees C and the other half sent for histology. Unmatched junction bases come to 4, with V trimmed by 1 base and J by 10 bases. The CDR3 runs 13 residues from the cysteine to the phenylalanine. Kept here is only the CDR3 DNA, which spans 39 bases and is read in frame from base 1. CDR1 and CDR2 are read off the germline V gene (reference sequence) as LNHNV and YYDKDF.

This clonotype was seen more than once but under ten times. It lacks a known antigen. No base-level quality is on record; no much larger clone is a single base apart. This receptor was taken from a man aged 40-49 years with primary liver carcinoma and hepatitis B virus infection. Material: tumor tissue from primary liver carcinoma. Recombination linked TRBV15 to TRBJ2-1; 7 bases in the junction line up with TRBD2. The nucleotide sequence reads TGTGCCACCAGCAGAGGACTAGCTGGGGAGCAGTTCTTC. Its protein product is CATSRGLAGEQFF.